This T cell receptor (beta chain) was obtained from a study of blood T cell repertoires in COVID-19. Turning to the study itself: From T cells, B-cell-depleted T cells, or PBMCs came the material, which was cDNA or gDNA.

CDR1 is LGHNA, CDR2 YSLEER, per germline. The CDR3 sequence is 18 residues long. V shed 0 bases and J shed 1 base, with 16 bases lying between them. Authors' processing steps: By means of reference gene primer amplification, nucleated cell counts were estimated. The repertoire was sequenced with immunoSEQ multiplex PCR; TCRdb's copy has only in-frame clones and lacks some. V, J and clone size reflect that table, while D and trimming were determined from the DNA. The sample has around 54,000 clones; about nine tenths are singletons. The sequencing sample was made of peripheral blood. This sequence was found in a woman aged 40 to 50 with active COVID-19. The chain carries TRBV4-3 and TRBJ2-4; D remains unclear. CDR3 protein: CASSQDTQSLLAKNIQYF. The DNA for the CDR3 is TGCGCCAGCAGCCAAGATACGCAGTCGCTTCTGGCCAAAAACATTCAGTACTTC.